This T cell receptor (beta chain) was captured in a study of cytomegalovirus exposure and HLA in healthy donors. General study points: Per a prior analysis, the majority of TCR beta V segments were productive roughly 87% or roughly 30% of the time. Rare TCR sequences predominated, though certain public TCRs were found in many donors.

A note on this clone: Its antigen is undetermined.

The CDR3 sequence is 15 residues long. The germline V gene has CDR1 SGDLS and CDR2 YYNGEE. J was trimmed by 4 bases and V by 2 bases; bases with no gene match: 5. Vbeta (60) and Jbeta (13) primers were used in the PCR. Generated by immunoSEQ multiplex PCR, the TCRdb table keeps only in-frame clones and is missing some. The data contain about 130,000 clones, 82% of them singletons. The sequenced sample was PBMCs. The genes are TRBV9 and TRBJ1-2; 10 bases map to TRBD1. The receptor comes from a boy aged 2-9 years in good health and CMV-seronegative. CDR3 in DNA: TGTGCCAGCAGCGTCTTGGGGACAGGGGCCTATGGCTACACCTTC. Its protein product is CASSVLGTGAYGYTF.